This T cell receptor beta chain appears in the sequencing data of a study of cytomegalovirus exposure and HLA in healthy donors. Unrecorded immune exposures were likely, despite nominal health at sampling. The CDR3 runs 15 residues. Per the germline V gene, CDR1 is LGHNA and CDR2 is YSLEER. Losses at the gene ends were 0 bases for V and 9 bases for J; bases not matched to a gene: 8. It was with 60 Vbeta and 13 Jbeta primers that the PCR ran. Data came from immunoSEQ multiplex PCR; TCRdb stores just in-frame clones and leaves some out. The sample lists about 300,000 clones, roughly 85% occurring once. The chain links TRBV4-3 to TRBJ2-4, with 7 positions matching TRBD1. The specimen was PBMCs. This clonotype was obtained from a man aged 35 to 55 in good health and CMV-seropositive. The DNA of the CDR3 is TGCGCCAGCAGCCAAGATTTCAGGGGGTTTGGCATTCAGTACTTC. Translation: CASSQDFRGFGIQYF.